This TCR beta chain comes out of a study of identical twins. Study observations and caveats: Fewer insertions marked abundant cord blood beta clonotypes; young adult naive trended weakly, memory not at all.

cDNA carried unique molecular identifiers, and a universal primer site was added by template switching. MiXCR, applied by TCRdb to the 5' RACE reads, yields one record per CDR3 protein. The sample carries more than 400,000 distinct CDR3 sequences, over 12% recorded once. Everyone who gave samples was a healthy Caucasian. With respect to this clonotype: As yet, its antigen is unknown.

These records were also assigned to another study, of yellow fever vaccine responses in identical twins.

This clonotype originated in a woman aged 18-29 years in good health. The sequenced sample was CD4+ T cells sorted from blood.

CDR3 amino acids: CASRVNGETQYF. Here the CDR3 DNA reads TGTGCCAGTAGGGTTAACGGAGAGACCCAGTACTTC. V and J are TRBV7-8 and TRBJ2-5; D is uncertain. This CDR3 has 12 amino acids. Germline lookup yields CDR1 SGHVS and CDR2 FQNEAQ. Trimming stripped 9 bases from V and 4 bases from J, with 12 bases between. The variable domain in full, completed from reference TRBV7-8 and TRBJ2-5, reads GAGVSQSPRYKVAKRGQDVALRCDPISGHVSLFWYQQALGQGPEFLTYFQNEAQLDKSGLPSDRFFAERPEGSVSTLKIQRTQQEDSAVYLCASRVNGETQYFGPGTRLLVL.